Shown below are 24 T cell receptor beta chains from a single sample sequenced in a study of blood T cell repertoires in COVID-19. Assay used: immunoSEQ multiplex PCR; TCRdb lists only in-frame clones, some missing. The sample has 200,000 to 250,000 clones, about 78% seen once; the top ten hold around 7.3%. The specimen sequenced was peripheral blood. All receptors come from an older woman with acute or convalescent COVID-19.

Here the CDR3 reads CASGSGNRETQYF. As DNA, the CDR3 is TGCGCCAGCGGGTCGGGGAACAGAGAGACCCAGTACTTC. The chain employs TRBV5-1 and TRBJ2-5; possible D gene TRBD2, 5 bases. Germline loops: CDR1 SGHRS, CDR2 YFSETQ. The CDR3 length is 13 residues. The V end was cut by 7 bases, the J end by 4 bases, with 14 bases between.

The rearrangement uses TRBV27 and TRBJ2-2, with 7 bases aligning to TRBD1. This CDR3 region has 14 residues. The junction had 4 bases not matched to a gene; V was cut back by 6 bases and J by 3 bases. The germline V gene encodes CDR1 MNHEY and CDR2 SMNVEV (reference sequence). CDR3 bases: TGTGCCAGCAGGACAGGGTGGGACACCGGGGAGCTGTTTTTT. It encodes CASRTGWDTGELFF.

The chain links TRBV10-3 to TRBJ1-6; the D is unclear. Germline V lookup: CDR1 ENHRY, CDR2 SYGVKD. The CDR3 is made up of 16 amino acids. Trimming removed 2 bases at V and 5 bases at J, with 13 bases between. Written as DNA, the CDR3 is TGTGCCATCAGTGAGGACGGAGCGTGGGATAATTCACCCCTCCACTTT. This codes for CAISEDGAWDNSPLHF.

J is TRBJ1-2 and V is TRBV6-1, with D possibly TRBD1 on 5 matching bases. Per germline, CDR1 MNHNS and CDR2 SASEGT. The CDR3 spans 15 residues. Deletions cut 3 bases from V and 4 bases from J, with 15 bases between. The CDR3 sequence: CASSDPRGQFYGYTF. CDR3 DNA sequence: TGTGCCAGCAGTGACCCTAGGGGCCAGTTCTATGGCTACACCTTC.

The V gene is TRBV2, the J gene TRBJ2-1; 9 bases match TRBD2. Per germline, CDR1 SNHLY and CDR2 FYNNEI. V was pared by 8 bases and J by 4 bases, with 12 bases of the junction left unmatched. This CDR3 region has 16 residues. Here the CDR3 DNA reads TGTGCCAGCCTACCCGTATTAGCGGGGGTATACAATGAGCAGTTCTTC. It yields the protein CASLPVLAGVYNEQFF. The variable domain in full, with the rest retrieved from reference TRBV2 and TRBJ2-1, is EPEVTQTPSHQVTQMGQEVILRCVPISNHLYFYWYRQILGQKVEFLVSFYNNEISEKSEIFDDQFSVERPDGSNFTLKIRSTKLEDSAMYFCASLPVLAGVYNEQFFGPGTRLTVL.

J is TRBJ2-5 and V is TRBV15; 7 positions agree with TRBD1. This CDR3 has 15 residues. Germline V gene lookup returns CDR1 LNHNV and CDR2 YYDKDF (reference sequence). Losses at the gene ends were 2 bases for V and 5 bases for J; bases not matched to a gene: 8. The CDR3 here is CATSRNLQGWETQYF. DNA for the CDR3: TGTGCCACCAGCAGAAATCTACAGGGGTGGGAGACCCAGTACTTC.

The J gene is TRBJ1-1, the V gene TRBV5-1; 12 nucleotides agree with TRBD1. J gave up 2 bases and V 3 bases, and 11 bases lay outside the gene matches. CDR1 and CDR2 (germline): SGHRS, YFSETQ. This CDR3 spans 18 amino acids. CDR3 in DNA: TGCGCCAGCAGCTCTCCGGGACAGGGGGCCAAGATTAACACTGAAGCTTTCTTT. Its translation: CASSSPGQGAKINTEAFF.

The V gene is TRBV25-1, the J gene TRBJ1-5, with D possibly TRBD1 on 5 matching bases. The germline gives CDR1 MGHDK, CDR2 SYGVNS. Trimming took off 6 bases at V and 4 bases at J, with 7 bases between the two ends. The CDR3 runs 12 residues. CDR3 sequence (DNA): TGTGCCAGCAGATCAGGGAATCAGCCCCAGCATTTT. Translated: CASRSGNQPQHF. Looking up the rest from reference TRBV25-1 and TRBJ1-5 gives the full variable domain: EADIYQTPRYLVIGTGKKITLECSQTMGHDKMYWYQQDPGMELHLIHYSYGVNSTEKGDLSSESTVSRIRTEHFPLTLESARPSHTSQYLCASRSGNQPQHFGDGTRLSIL.

CDR3 DNA sequence: TGTGCCAGCTCACAGAATACAGGGACCTACGAGCAGTACGTC. Translation: CASSQNTGTYEQYV. The chain uses TRBV18 and TRBJ2-7, with D perhaps matching TRBD1 (6 bases). This CDR3 contains 14 residues. Germline CDR1 KGHSH, CDR2 LQKENI. The V gene lost 4 bases and the J gene lost 2 bases, with 12 bases spanning the gap.

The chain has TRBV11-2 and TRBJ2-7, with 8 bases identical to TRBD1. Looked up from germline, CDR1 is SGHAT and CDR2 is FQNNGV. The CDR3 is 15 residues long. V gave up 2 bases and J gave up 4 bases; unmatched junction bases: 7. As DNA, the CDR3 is TGTGCCAGCAGCTTAAGGGACAGGACATCTTACGAGCAGTACTTC. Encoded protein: CASSLRDRTSYEQYF. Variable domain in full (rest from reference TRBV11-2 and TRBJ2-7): EAGVAQSPRYKIIEKRQSVAFWCNPISGHATLYWYQQILGQGPKLLIQFQNNGVVDDSQLPKDRFSAERLKGVDSTLKIQPAKLEDSAVYLCASSLRDRTSYEQYFGPGTRLTVT.

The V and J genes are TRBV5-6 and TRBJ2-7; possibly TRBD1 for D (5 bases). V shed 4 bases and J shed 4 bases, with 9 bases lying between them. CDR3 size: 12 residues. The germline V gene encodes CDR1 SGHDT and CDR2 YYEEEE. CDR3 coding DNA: TGTGCCAGCAGCCCATCAGGGTACGAGCAGTACTTC. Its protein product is CASSPSGYEQYF.

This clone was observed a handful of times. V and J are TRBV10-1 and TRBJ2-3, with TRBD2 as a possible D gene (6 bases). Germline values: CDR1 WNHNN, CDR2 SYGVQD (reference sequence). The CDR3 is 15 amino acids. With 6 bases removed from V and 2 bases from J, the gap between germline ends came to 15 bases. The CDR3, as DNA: TGCGCCAGCAGCCCGGGACTCGCCTACACAGATACGCAGTATTTT. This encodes CASSPGLAYTDTQYF.

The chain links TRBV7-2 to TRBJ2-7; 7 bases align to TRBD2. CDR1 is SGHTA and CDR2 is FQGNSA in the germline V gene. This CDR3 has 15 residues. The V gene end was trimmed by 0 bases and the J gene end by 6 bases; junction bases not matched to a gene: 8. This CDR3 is CASSLARSPGGEQYF. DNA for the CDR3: TGTGCCAGCAGCTTAGCCAGGAGTCCGGGGGGCGAGCAGTACTTC.

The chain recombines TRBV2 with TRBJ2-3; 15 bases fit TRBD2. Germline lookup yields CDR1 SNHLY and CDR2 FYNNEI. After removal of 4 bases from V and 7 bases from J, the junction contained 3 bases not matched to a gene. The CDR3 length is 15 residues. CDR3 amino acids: CASSGTSGGANTQYF. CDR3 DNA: TGTGCCAGCAGTGGGACTAGCGGGGGGGCAAATACGCAGTATTTT. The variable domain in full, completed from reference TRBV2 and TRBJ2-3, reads EPEVTQTPSHQVTQMGQEVILRCVPISNHLYFYWYRQILGQKVEFLVSFYNNEISEKSEIFDDQFSVERPDGSNFTLKIRSTKLEDSAMYFCASSGTSGGANTQYFGPGTRLTVL.

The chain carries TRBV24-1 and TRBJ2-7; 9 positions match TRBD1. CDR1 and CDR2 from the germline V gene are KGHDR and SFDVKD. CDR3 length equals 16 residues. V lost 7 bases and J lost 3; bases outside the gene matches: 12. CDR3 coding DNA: TGTGCCACCAGCCCTCAGGAGGGACAGGGAAGCTACGAGCAGTACTTC. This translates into CATSPQEGQGSYEQYF.

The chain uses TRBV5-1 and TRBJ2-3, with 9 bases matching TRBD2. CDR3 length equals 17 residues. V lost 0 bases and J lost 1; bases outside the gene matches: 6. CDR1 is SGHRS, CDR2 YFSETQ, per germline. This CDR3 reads CASSLGLGGGGTDTQYF. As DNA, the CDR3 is TGCGCCAGCAGCTTGGGACTTGGCGGGGGGGGCACAGATACGCAGTATTTT.

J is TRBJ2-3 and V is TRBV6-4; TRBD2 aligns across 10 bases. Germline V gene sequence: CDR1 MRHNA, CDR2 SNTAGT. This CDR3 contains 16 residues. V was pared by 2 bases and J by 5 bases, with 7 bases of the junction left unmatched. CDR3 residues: CASSDGAGGPGDTQYF. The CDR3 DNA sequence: TGTGCCAGCAGTGACGGAGCGGGGGGGCCGGGAGATACGCAGTATTTT.

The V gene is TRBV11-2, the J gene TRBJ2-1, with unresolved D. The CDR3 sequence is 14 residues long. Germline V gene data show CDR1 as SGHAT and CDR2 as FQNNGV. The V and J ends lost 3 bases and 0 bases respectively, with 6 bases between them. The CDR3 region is CASSLSPSYNEQFF. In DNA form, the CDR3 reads TGTGCCAGCAGCTTGAGCCCCTCCTACAATGAGCAGTTCTTC.

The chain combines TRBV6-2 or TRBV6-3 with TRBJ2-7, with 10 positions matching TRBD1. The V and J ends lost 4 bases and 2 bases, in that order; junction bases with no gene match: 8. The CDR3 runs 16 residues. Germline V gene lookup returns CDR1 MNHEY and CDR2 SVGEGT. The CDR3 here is CASSSPAGQGPYEQYF. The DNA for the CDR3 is TGTGCCAGCAGTTCACCCGCGGGACAGGGGCCCTACGAGCAGTACTTC.

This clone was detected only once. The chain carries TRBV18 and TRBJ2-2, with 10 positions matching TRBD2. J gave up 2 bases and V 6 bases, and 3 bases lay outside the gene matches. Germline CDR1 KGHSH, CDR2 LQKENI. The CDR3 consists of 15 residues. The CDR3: CASSPSGGNTGELFF. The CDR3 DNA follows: TGTGCCAGCTCCCCTAGCGGGGGTAACACCGGGGAGCTGTTTTTT.

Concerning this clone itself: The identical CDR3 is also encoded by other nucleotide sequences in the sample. The CDR3 here is CATSDPGTSGGTDTQYF. Written as DNA, the CDR3 is TGTGCCACCAGTGACCCTGGGACTAGCGGGGGCACAGATACGCAGTATTTT. The chain couples TRBV24-1 to TRBJ2-3; 13 bases are shared with TRBD2. Trimming at V came to 4 bases and at J to 1 base, leaving 4 bases not matched to a gene. Germline CDR1 and CDR2: KGHDR and SFDVKD. This CDR3 has 17 residues.

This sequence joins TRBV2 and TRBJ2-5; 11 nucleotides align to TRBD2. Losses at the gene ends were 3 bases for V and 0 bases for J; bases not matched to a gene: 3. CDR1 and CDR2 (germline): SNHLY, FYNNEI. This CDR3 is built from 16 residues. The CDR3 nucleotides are TGTGCCAGCAGTGAGGGACTAGCGGCGTACCAAGAGACCCAGTACTTC. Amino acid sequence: CASSEGLAAYQETQYF. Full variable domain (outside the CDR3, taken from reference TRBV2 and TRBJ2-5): EPEVTQTPSHQVTQMGQEVILRCVPISNHLYFYWYRQILGQKVEFLVSFYNNEISEKSEIFDDQFSVERPDGSNFTLKIRSTKLEDSAMYFCASSEGLAAYQETQYFGPGTRLLVL.

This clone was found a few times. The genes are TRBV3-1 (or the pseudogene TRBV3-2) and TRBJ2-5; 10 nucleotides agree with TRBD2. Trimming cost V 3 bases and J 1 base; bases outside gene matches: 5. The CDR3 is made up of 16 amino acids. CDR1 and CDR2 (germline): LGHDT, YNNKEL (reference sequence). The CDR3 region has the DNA TGTGCCAGCAGCCACTTACTAGCGGGGTTCCAAGAGACCCAGTACTTC. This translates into CASSHLLAGFQETQYF.

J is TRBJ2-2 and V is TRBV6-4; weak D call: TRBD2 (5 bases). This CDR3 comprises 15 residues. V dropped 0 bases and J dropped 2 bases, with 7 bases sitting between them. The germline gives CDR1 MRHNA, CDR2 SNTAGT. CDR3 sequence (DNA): TGTGCCAGCAGTGACTCGAGCGGTAACACCGGGGAGCTGTTTTTT. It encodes CASSDSSGNTGELFF.